This is a list of T cell receptor beta chains from one sample in a study of cytomegalovirus exposure and HLA in healthy donors. The method was immunoSEQ multiplex PCR; TCRdb's version includes in-frame clones alone and lacks a portion of them. The sample has hundreds of thousands of clones, approximately 90% seen once. The sequencing sample was made of PBMCs. The origin of the receptors is a woman between 18 and 29 years old in good health and CMV-seronegative. Each CDR3 is given with its conserved first and last residue.

V gene: TRBV5-3; J gene: TRBJ1-6; CDR3 protein: CARSKGRTNSPLHF
V gene: TRBV9; J gene: TRBJ1-2; CDR3 protein: CASSVGLRQGNYGYTF
V gene: TRBV5-4; J gene: TRBJ2-2; CDR3 protein: CASSLVDWASHGTGELFF
V gene: TRBV11-2; J gene: TRBJ2-3; CDR3 protein: CASSPRGSGVTSTDTQYF
V gene: TRBV19; J gene: TRBJ2-7; CDR3 protein: CASSIDPTVYEQYF
V gene: TRBV7-9; J gene: TRBJ2-2; CDR3 protein: CASSGRAPGELFF
V gene: TRBV2; J gene: TRBJ1-1; CDR3 protein: CASSGHRAGTEAFF
V gene: TRBV10-1; J gene: TRBJ2-2; CDR3 protein: CASSGRRDLGELFF
V gene: TRBV7-2; J gene: TRBJ2-3; CDR3 protein: CASSPRSLAENTQYF
V gene: TRBV7-2; J gene: TRBJ2-3; CDR3 protein: CASLTAIADTDTQYF
V gene: TRBV7-2; J gene: TRBJ2-7; CDR3 protein: CASSLFGTSDEQYF
V gene: TRBV5-1; J gene: TRBJ2-5; CDR3 protein: CASNREETQYF
V gene: TRBV5-6; J gene: TRBJ2-1; CDR3 protein: CASAPGLRFNEQFF
V gene: TRBV5-6; J gene: TRBJ2-2; CDR3 protein: CASSLLDRLVTGELFF
V gene: TRBV11-2; J gene: TRBJ2-7; CDR3 protein: CASSPSGVGEQYF
V gene: TRBV7-3; J gene: TRBJ2-1; CDR3 protein: CASSLMGGGPSYQQFF
V gene: TRBV28; J gene: TRBJ1-2; CDR3 protein: CASSLVTGNYGYTF
V gene: TRBV27; J gene: TRBJ2-7; CDR3 protein: CASSLRIAGIYEQYF
V gene: TRBV4-1; J gene: TRBJ2-2; CDR3 protein: CASSQSRRGGTGELFF
V gene: TRBV28; J gene: TRBJ2-3; CDR3 protein: CASSLFRRHPRGDTQYF
V gene: TRBV28; J gene: TRBJ2-2; CDR3 protein: CASSSTGGNTGELFF
V gene: TRBV28; J gene: TRBJ1-2; CDR3 protein: CATTQGERGYTF
V gene: TRBV10-3; J gene: TRBJ1-5; CDR3 protein: CAISSGDRVNQPQHF
V gene: TRBV6-1; J gene: TRBJ2-3; CDR3 protein: CASSVPADTQYF
V gene: TRBV5-1; J gene: TRBJ2-7; CDR3 protein: CASSDPSGRSYEQYF
V gene: TRBV27; J gene: TRBJ1-1; CDR3 protein: CASSSPGYTEAFF
V gene: TRBV28; J gene: TRBJ2-7; CDR3 protein: CASSLAGTSGEQYF
V gene: TRBV4-3; J gene: TRBJ2-7; CDR3 protein: CASSQALAVQGISYEQYF
V gene: TRBV7-2; J gene: TRBJ2-7; CDR3 protein: CASSSRTGNYEQYF
V gene: TRBV6-6; J gene: TRBJ1-1; CDR3 protein: CASSLSERTEAFF
V gene: TRBV7-9; J gene: TRBJ2-3; CDR3 protein: CASSLRSEITDTQYF
V gene: TRBV6-6; J gene: TRBJ2-1; CDR3 protein: CASSRKIAGNEQFF
V gene: TRBV28; J gene: TRBJ1-2; CDR3 protein: CASSFDWQGGNYGYTF
V gene: TRBV15; J gene: TRBJ2-1; CDR3 protein: CATSRGLAGAVGFF
V gene: TRBV27; J gene: TRBJ2-4; CDR3 protein: CASGTGTGGTIQYF
V gene: TRBV5-1; J gene: TRBJ2-1; CDR3 protein: CASSPGTSGRDEQFF
V gene: TRBV28; J gene: TRBJ2-7; CDR3 protein: CASSFPRGAGGTYEQYF
V gene: TRBV2; J gene: TRBJ2-7; CDR3 protein: CASRGTGLAYEQYF
V gene: TRBV4-1; J gene: TRBJ1-1; CDR3 protein: CASSQDWALGNTEAFF
V gene: TRBV27; J gene: TRBJ2-3; CDR3 protein: CASSIRQGTDTQYF
V gene: TRBV9; J gene: TRBJ2-2; CDR3 protein: CASSVNVEPTGELFF
V gene: TRBV25-1; J gene: TRBJ2-3; CDR3 protein: CASRDRGPTSTDTQYF
V gene: TRBV6-1; J gene: TRBJ2-1; CDR3 protein: CASSELGALGDEQFF
V gene: TRBV5-1; J gene: TRBJ1-5; CDR3 protein: CASSRGQGGTPQQPQHF
V gene: TRBV28; J gene: TRBJ2-1; CDR3 protein: CAGSGTGIDEQFF
V gene: TRBV11-2; J gene: TRBJ2-7; CDR3 protein: CASSLGVLAGGTYEQYF
V gene: TRBV28; J gene: TRBJ1-1; CDR3 protein: CASSLYTGAGTEAFF
V gene: TRBV11-2; J gene: TRBJ2-3; CDR3 protein: CASSLLEVGTDTQYF
V gene: TRBV7-2; J gene: TRBJ2-2; CDR3 protein: CASSFTSVRRRKLFF
V gene: TRBV6-5; J gene: TRBJ2-1; CDR3 protein: CASSYGAGEYNEQFF
V gene: TRBV5-1; J gene: TRBJ2-5; CDR3 protein: CASSPPGSGAQYF
V gene: TRBV7-9; J gene: TRBJ2-6; CDR3 protein: CASNIPEIAGVQGANVLTF
V gene: TRBV6-1; J gene: TRBJ1-2; CDR3 protein: CASSESGTTYGYTF
V gene: TRBV27; J gene: TRBJ2-1; CDR3 protein: CASSPSGSSYNEQFF
V gene: TRBV7-2; J gene: TRBJ2-7; CDR3 protein: CASSSWTGGGEQYF
V gene: TRBV7-2; J gene: TRBJ2-7; CDR3 protein: CASRSNPGLAGVEQYF
V gene: TRBV7-2; J gene: TRBJ2-7; CDR3 protein: CASSSLPGLGEQYF